This T cell receptor (beta chain) is drawn from a study of regulatory T cells in long-lasting Graves disease. From germline, CDR1 is MDHEN and CDR2 SYDVKM. V lost 5 bases, J lost 7 bases, and 23 bases lay in between. The CDR3 has 17 amino acids. Regarding the study as a whole: The TCR repertoire of persistent Graves' patients was less diverse than that of newly diagnosed ones.

This clonotype was seen ten or more times. Its antigen remains unknown. CDR3 regions were amplified by Arm-PCR using iRepertoire HTBI primers to build TCR beta libraries. TCRdb re-called the multiplex PCR reads with MiXCR, one entry per CDR3 protein. The sample gives some 340,000 distinct CDR3 sequences, roughly 23% of which show up once; approximately 30% is in the top ten. Time point given: persistent/refractory GD, antithyroid drugs over 5 years with positive TRAb. From RNA extracted from PBMCs, the TCR library was made. Sequenced here: peripheral blood mononuclear cells (PBMCs), sampled when the disease was refractory, from a patient treated with antithyroid drugs. The gene calls are TRBV28 and TRBJ1-4; no firm D call. The TCR originated in a woman aged 40 to 50 with Graves disease. The CDR3 region is CASSQTYPKVESEKLFF. CDR3 bases: TGTGCCAGCAGTCAGACCTACCCCAAGGTGGAATCTGAAAAACTGTTTTTT.